The 19 T cell receptor beta chains reported below all come from one sample, sequenced in a study of blood T cell repertoires in COVID-19. This table comes from immunoSEQ multiplex PCR, and its TCRdb copy is limited to in-frame clones, with some not included. The sample includes some 350,000 clones, around four fifths of them seen just once. The material sequenced was peripheral blood. Receptors originate from a man aged 25 to 40 with active or convalescent COVID-19.

V is TRBV7-2 and J is TRBJ1-5, with TRBD1 matching 11 bases. Germline-derived CDR1 and CDR2 are SGHTA and FQGNSA. The CDR3 spans 14 residues. With V trimmed by 5 bases and J by 7 bases, 4 bases remained unmatched. CDR3 DNA sequence: TGTGCCAGCAGCGGGACAGGGGGAAGACAGCCCCAGCATTTT. Its translation: CASSGTGGRQPQHF.

The V gene is TRBV4-1, the J gene TRBJ1-3; D might be TRBD1 (5 bases). This CDR3 region has 14 residues. Trimming stripped 0 bases from V and 5 bases from J, with 8 bases between. Germline lookup yields CDR1 MGHRA and CDR2 YSYEKL. CDR3 loop: CASSQDRVRNTIYF. For the CDR3, the DNA is TGCGCCAGCAGCCAAGACAGGGTTCGAAACACCATATATTTT.

The V gene is TRBV3-1 (or the pseudogene TRBV3-2), the J gene TRBJ2-3, with D hard to call. V was cut by 0 bases and J by 3 bases, with 7 bases left in between. Germline V CDR1 and CDR2: LGHDT, YNNKEL (reference sequence). This CDR3 is built from 14 residues. The CDR3 is CASSQDLATDTQYF. CDR3 nucleotide sequence: TGTGCCAGCAGCCAAGATCTGGCAACAGATACGCAGTATTTT.

The CDR3 nucleotides are TGTGCCAGCAGTTTAAGGGGGACGGCTGACACCGGGGAGCTGTTTTTT. Its translation is CASSLRGTADTGELFF. The chain links TRBV27 to TRBJ2-2; possible D gene TRBD1, 6 bases. The V end was cut by 2 bases, the J end by 3 bases, with 13 bases between. The V gene's germline CDR1 is MNHEY and CDR2 SMNVEV (reference sequence). The CDR3 sequence is 16 residues long.

The chain links TRBV19 to TRBJ2-6; D might be TRBD2 (5 bases). The CDR3 loop spans 16 amino acids. V was pared by 7 bases and J by 0 bases, with 13 bases between. Germline loops: CDR1 LNHDA, CDR2 SQIVND (reference sequence). CDR3 in amino acids: CASTPGLFSGANVLTF. Written as DNA, the CDR3 is TGTGCCAGTACTCCAGGACTGTTCTCTGGGGCCAACGTCCTGACTTTC.

This clone showed up just a few times. The chain couples TRBV5-5 to TRBJ1-1; D is perhaps TRBD1 (5 bases). CDR3 length: 15 amino acids. Deletions cut 7 bases from V and 1 base from J, with 17 bases between. CDR1 and CDR2 (germline): SGHKS, YYEKEE (reference sequence). The CDR3 region has the DNA TGTGCCAGCGCCCGCAATTTAGGGGCGAACACTGAAGCTTTCTTT. This codes for CASARNLGANTEAFF. The variable domain in full, with the rest retrieved from reference TRBV5-5 and TRBJ1-1, is DAGVTQSPTHLIKTRGQQVTLRCSPISGHKSVSWYQQVLGQGPQFIFQYYEKEERGRGNFPDRFSARQFPNYSSELNVNALLLGDSALYLCASARNLGANTEAFFGQGTRLTVV.

The rearrangement joins TRBV5-6 to TRBJ1-5, with 9 nucleotides matching TRBD1. The CDR3 is 14 residues long. J gave up 8 bases and V 1 base, and 4 bases lay outside the gene matches. Germline CDR1 and CDR2: SGHDT and YYEEEE. CDR3: CASSLQDRGKPQHF. DNA for the CDR3: TGTGCCAGCAGCTTGCAGGACAGGGGAAAGCCCCAGCATTTT. The full variable domain, rest sourced from reference TRBV5-6 and TRBJ1-5, is DAGVTQSPTHLIKTRGQQVTLRCSPKSGHDTVSWYQQALGQGPQFIFQYYEEEERQRGNFPDRFSGHQFPNYSSELNVNALLLGDSALYLCASSLQDRGKPQHFGDGTRLSIL.

This chain links TRBV4-3 with TRBJ1-1; D uncertain. Trimming shortened V by 0 bases and J by 9 bases, and 11 bases separated the two germline ends. CDR1 and CDR2 (germline): LGHNA, YSLEER. This CDR3 comprises 13 residues. This CDR3 reads CASSQDRGNKAFF. Written as DNA, the CDR3 is TGCGCCAGCAGCCAAGATCGAGGCAATAAAGCTTTCTTT.

This chain connects TRBV5-5 to TRBJ2-7; 14 nucleotides agree with TRBD2. Germline V CDR1 and CDR2: SGHKS, YYEKEE (reference sequence). The CDR3 has 18 residues. J lost 2 bases, V lost 3 bases, and 10 bases had no gene match. CDR3 sequence reads: CASSSTGTSGRGTYEQYF. CDR3 DNA sequence: TGTGCCAGCAGCTCCACCGGGACTAGCGGGAGAGGGACCTACGAGCAGTACTTC.

The chain uses TRBV7-2 and TRBJ2-7; TRBD1 is a possible D gene (5 bases). CDR3 length: 15 amino acids. Per germline, CDR1 SGHTA and CDR2 FQGNSA. The V and J ends lost 1 base and 2 bases respectively, with 12 bases between them. CDR3 loop: CASSLVQGPTYEQYF. The CDR3 coding sequence is TGTGCCAGCAGCTTAGTTCAGGGCCCTACCTACGAGCAGTACTTC.

The chain is built from TRBV11-3 and TRBJ2-5, with D unclear. V was trimmed by 5 bases and J by 2 bases, leaving 3 bases between them. Germline V gives CDR1 SGHNT, CDR2 YENEEA. This CDR3 is built from 11 residues. Here the CDR3 DNA reads TGTGCCAGCAGCCTACAAGAGACCCAGTACTTC. Its protein product is CASSLQETQYF.

V gene TRBV11-3 combines with J gene TRBJ1-3; a possible D gene is TRBD1 (5 bases). Germline loops: CDR1 SGHNT, CDR2 YENEEA. The CDR3 consists of 16 residues. V gave up 5 bases and J gave up 0 bases, with 14 bases separating them. The CDR3 sequence is CASSTRQIHSGNTIYF. The CDR3 region has the DNA TGTGCCAGCAGCACCCGACAGATTCACTCTGGAAACACCATATATTTT.

The rearrangement joins TRBV24-1 to TRBJ2-5; TRBD2 aligns across 8 bases. Losses at the gene ends were 1 base for V and 4 bases for J; bases not matched to a gene: 7. This CDR3 spans 16 amino acids. Germline V gene data show CDR1 as KGHDR and CDR2 as SFDVKD. The CDR3 region is CATSDLTGGQGETQYF. The CDR3, as DNA: TGTGCCACCAGTGATTTAACGGGGGGGCAAGGAGAGACCCAGTACTTC.

V usage is TRBV15 and J usage is TRBJ1-4, with a tentative D call TRBD1 (6 bases). CDR3 length: 16 amino acids. V was shortened by 3 bases and J by 8 bases, with 19 bases between the two germline ends. CDR1 and CDR2 (germline): LNHNV, YYDKDF (reference sequence). DNA of the CDR3: TGTGCCACCAGCAGGCAGGGGCGCAGCACCGGGGAAAAACTGTTTTTT. Residues: CATSRQGRSTGEKLFF.

The rearrangement joins TRBV6-5 to TRBJ2-1, with D tentatively TRBD2 (5 bases). This CDR3 contains 14 residues. V was shortened by 8 bases and J by 7 bases, with 18 bases between the two germline ends. Per germline, CDR1 MNHEY and CDR2 SVGAGI. In DNA, the CDR3 is TGTGCCAGCTCCATCGACGGGGTGGGGAATGAGCAGTTCTTC. It translates to CASSIDGVGNEQFF.

In regard to this clone: This likely comes from a read error, as the CDR3 has no conserved phenylalanine or tryptophan at its end. The DNA is left out, because the CDR3 cannot be placed on it with certainty; the CDR3 is given as TCRdb lists it. This chain's CDR3 is CASSEADWTAL. J is TRBJ2-3 and V is TRBV2; the table gives TRBD1 as D, unverified against the DNA. The CDR3 is 11 amino acids long, termini counted. In germline, CDR1 is SNHLY, CDR2 FYNNEI.

The genes are TRBV6-5 and TRBJ2-7; 7 nucleotides match TRBD2. Germline CDR1 reads MNHEY; CDR2 reads SVGAGI. Trimming took 6 bases from V and 5 from J; bases not matched to a gene: 7. The CDR3 spans 13 residues. In nucleotides, the CDR3 is TGTGCCAGCAGAACAGGTCGGGGGGACGAGCAGTACTTC. Its translation: CASRTGRGDEQYF.

This clone turned up a few times. The rearrangement uses TRBV10-3 and TRBJ2-7; 11 nucleotides match TRBD2. The CDR3 spans 18 residues. J was trimmed by 2 bases and V by 11 bases; bases with no gene match: 20. Germline CDR1 reads ENHRY; CDR2 reads SYGVKD. The CDR3, as DNA: TGTGCCGCCACAGGGGGCCTAGCGGGAGGCACGTCGACCTACGAGCAGTACTTC. Translating gives CAATGGLAGGTSTYEQYF.

This sequence joins TRBV6-5 and TRBJ1-6; possible D gene TRBD1, 6 bases. Trimming removed 3 bases from V and 7 bases from J, with 10 bases in between. The CDR3 is made up of 14 amino acids. Germline values: CDR1 MNHEY, CDR2 SVGAGI. The CDR3 loop reads CASSYRQGNSPLHF. The CDR3 nucleotides read TGTGCCAGCAGTTATAGGCAGGGGAATTCACCCCTCCACTTT.